The sample holds many counts of the clone carrying this T cell receptor (beta chain). Its antigen is unidentified. This sample stems from a study of T cells in Graves' hyperthyroidism and ophthalmopathy. Study information: Peripheral blood was secured at the point of initial diagnosis, before any treatment. Study outcomes and limitations: Most thyroid clonotypes that were expanded above 0.001 also turned up in blood.

Patients aged 18 to 65 had newly diagnosed hyperthyroidism lasting under 2 months. Any patient presenting with uncontrolled infection, other autoimmune disease, pregnancy or lactation was left out. The CDR3 spans 15 residues. Trimming at V came to 5 bases and at J to 6 bases, leaving 10 bases not matched to a gene. Amplification of TCR beta CDR3 regions used RNA as the template. The HTBI primer set served for first-round RT-PCR of the TCR CDR3. TCRdb itself ran the multiplex PCR reads through MiXCR, one entry per CDR3 protein. The data hold about 350,000 distinct CDR3 sequences, with approximately 14% observed a single time.

The rearrangement joins TRBV12-3 or TRBV12-4 to TRBJ2-7, with 10 nucleotides matching TRBD1. The sequence derives from a woman in her 30s with Graves' hyperthyroidism. The sample was blood. The CDR3 sequence is CASSPGQGTGREQYF. As DNA, the CDR3 is TGTGCCAGCAGTCCGGGACAGGGGACTGGTCGCGAGCAGTACTTC.